Each of the 15 T cell receptor beta chains below was sequenced from the same sample in a study of cytomegalovirus exposure and HLA in healthy donors. The PCR had 60 Vbeta and 13 Jbeta primers. The assay was immunoSEQ multiplex PCR, and TCRdb's table has in-frame clones only and misses some. The sample contains about 200,000 clones, 70% to 90% of which appear only once. Specimen: PBMCs. All receptors come from a young man in good health and CMV-seronegative.

V is TRBV7-9 and J is TRBJ2-3; D is perhaps TRBD1 (5 bases). The CDR3 has 15 residues. The V gene's germline CDR1 is SEHNR and CDR2 FQNEAQ (reference sequence). With 8 bases removed from V and 6 bases from J, the gap between germline ends came to 21 bases. CDR3 sequence reads: CASLPQGSILDTQYF. The CDR3 DNA follows: TGTGCCAGCCTCCCTCAGGGAAGTATTTTGGATACGCAGTATTTT.

V and J are TRBV4-2 and TRBJ2-2; no firm D call. Germline V gene sequence: CDR1 LGHNA, CDR2 YNFKEQ. The CDR3 is made up of 22 amino acids. V was cut by 0 bases and J by 4 bases, with 30 bases left in between. In nucleotides, the CDR3 is TGTGCCAGCAGCCAAGACCCGATAGGATGGCAGAAAATTCAACCTAGCACCGGGGAGCTGTTTTTT. Its protein product is CASSQDPIGWQKIQPSTGELFF.

Only one count was recorded for this clone. V gene TRBV6-6 combines with J gene TRBJ2-2; 8 bases match TRBD2. CDR1 and CDR2 from the germline V gene are MNHNY and SVGAGI (reference sequence). V trimming: 4 bases; J trimming: 2 bases; junction bases outside the gene matches: 6. The CDR3 spans 16 residues. Here the CDR3 DNA reads TGTGCCAGCAGTTTCCAGCGGGGGATCAACACCGGGGAGCTGTTTTTT. It specifies CASSFQRGINTGELFF.

V usage is TRBV25-1 and J usage is TRBJ2-3; 12 nucleotides match TRBD2. The CDR3 spans 18 residues. CDR1 is MGHDK and CDR2 is SYGVNS in the germline V gene. J lost 2 bases, V lost 1 base, and 7 bases had no gene match. CDR3 residues: CASSESPSGGASTDTQYF. The CDR3 DNA reads TGTGCCAGCAGTGAATCTCCTAGCGGGGGGGCCTCCACAGATACGCAGTATTTT.

This clone was detected a few times. The chain links TRBV6-5 to TRBJ1-1, with 7 bases that match TRBD1. The ends lost 2 bases at V and 2 bases at J; junction bases unmatched: 2. Germline lookup yields CDR1 MNHEY and CDR2 SVGAGI. This CDR3 contains 14 residues. The CDR3 bases are TGTGCCAGCAGTTACAAGGGGGCAAACACTGAAGCTTTCTTT. This encodes CASSYKGANTEAFF.

CDR3 in amino acids: CASSYYRGGNIQYF. CDR3 DNA sequence: TGTGCCAGCAGCTATTACAGGGGGGGAAACATTCAGTACTTC. The chain combines TRBV11-2 with TRBJ2-4; maybe TRBD1 (8 bases). Per germline, CDR1 SGHAT and CDR2 FQNNGV. The CDR3 runs 14 residues. The V and J ends lost 4 bases and 6 bases respectively, with 13 bases between them.

The chain couples TRBV7-2 to TRBJ2-4; 10 nucleotides match TRBD2. Germline CDR1 SGHTA, CDR2 FQGNSA. V dropped 2 bases and J dropped 5; count of bases not matched to a gene: 6. CDR3 length: 16 amino acids. The CDR3: CASSLRRLAGENIQYF. The CDR3 bases are TGTGCCAGCAGCTTACGGCGGCTAGCGGGGGAAAACATTCAGTACTTC.

The chain combines TRBV19 with TRBJ1-1, with a tentative D call TRBD1 (5 bases). The CDR3 totals 17 residues. The ends were cut back, 9 bases at V and 0 bases at J, with 23 bases in the middle. Germline CDR1 is LNHDA and CDR2 is SQIVND (reference sequence). CDR3 bases: TGTGCCAGCAACCCTCCGGGGGTCACTTCCATGAACACTGAAGCTTTCTTT. Protein product: CASNPPGVTSMNTEAFF.

The chain combines TRBV5-1 with TRBJ2-1; D might be TRBD2 (6 bases). Germline V gene lookup returns CDR1 SGHRS and CDR2 YFSETQ. The CDR3 is made up of 16 amino acids. V dropped 0 bases and J dropped 2 bases, with 12 bases sitting between them. CDR3 nucleotides: TGCGCCAGCAGCTTGGATAGCGGCCTCGCCTACAATGAGCAGTTCTTC. This translates into CASSLDSGLAYNEQFF.

The chain employs TRBV4-1 and TRBJ2-2; TRBD1 is a possible D gene (5 bases). Trimming removed 4 bases from V and 0 bases from J, with 15 bases in between. Germline CDR1 reads MGHRA; CDR2 reads YSYEKL. The CDR3 totals 17 residues. The CDR3 DNA sequence: TGCGCCAGCAGCCCACTTGGACACGGCTCGAACACCGGGGAGCTGTTTTTT. As protein: CASSPLGHGSNTGELFF.

This clone showed up just once. The chain uses TRBV27 and TRBJ2-2, with 11 bases identical to TRBD2. V lost 6 bases to trimming and J lost 7 bases; unmatched junction nucleotides: 7. The CDR3 covers 15 residues. CDR1 and CDR2 (germline): MNHEY, SMNVEV (reference sequence). In DNA form, the CDR3 reads TGTGCCAGCAGCATACTAGCGGGGGCGGGCGGGGAGCTGTTTTTT. It specifies CASSILAGAGGELFF.

The rearrangement joins TRBV4-2 to TRBJ2-3; TRBD2 aligns across 9 bases. The V and J ends lost 6 bases and 5 bases, in that order; junction bases with no gene match: 6. Germline-derived CDR1 and CDR2 are LGHNA and YNFKEQ. The CDR3 is 14 residues long. The CDR3 DNA follows: TGTGCCAGCAGGGAGCGGGGGGCAGGAGATACGCAGTATTTT. Protein product: CASRERGAGDTQYF.

The V gene is TRBV27, the J gene TRBJ2-3, with a possible D match to TRBD2 (6 bases). The length of the CDR3 is 14 residues. The V end was cut by 4 bases, the J end by 2 bases, with 10 bases between. The germline V gene encodes CDR1 MNHEY and CDR2 SMNVEV (reference sequence). The CDR3 loop reads CASSWAGITDTQYF. The CDR3 region has the DNA TGTGCCAGCAGTTGGGCGGGAATCACAGATACGCAGTATTTT.

The genes are TRBV10-3 and TRBJ2-7, with TRBD1 as a possible D gene (5 bases). CDR1 is ENHRY, CDR2 SYGVKD, per germline. This CDR3 spans 17 amino acids. With 0 bases removed from V and 5 bases from J, the gap between germline ends came to 20 bases. In DNA, the CDR3 is TGTGCCATCAGTGAGTCGAAGGGGTTGGGCAGGAGCCACGAGCAGTACTTC. The encoded protein is CAISESKGLGRSHEQYF.

V and J are TRBV9 and TRBJ2-7; D possibly corresponds to TRBD2 (6 bases). Germline V gene lookup returns CDR1 SGDLS and CDR2 YYNGEE. The germline V and J ends were trimmed by 3 bases and 4 bases, with 14 bases remaining between them. This CDR3 contains 14 residues. CDR3 region: CASSAGRLGYEQYF. CDR3 sequence (DNA): TGTGCCAGCAGCGCAGGGAGGTTAGGGTACGAGCAGTACTTC. The full variable domain, completed using reference TRBV9 and TRBJ2-7, is DSGVTQTPKHLITATGQRVTLRCSPRSGDLSVYWYQQSLDQGLQFLIQYYNGEERAKGNILERFSAQQFPDLHSELNLSSLELGDSALYFCASSAGRLGYEQYFGPGTRLTVT.